This T cell receptor beta chain was profiled in a study of blood T cell repertoires in COVID-19. V lost 3 bases, J lost 4 bases, and 13 bases lay in between. The CDR3 covers 15 residues. From germline, CDR1 is SGHNT and CDR2 YYREEE (reference sequence). Some clones are missing from TCRdb's copy, which holds only in-frame ones; the method was immunoSEQ multiplex PCR. The table records approximately 150,000 clones, around three quarters of them present only once. This clonotype was sampled from a man aged 50 to 60 with acute or convalescent COVID-19. J is TRBJ2-2 and V is TRBV5-4; a weak D match, TRBD2 (5 bases). The specimen sequenced was peripheral blood. The CDR3 DNA follows: TGTGCCAGCAGCTCCTCGAGCGGTTTCACCGGGGAGCTGTTTTTT. Translating gives CASSSSSGFTGELFF.